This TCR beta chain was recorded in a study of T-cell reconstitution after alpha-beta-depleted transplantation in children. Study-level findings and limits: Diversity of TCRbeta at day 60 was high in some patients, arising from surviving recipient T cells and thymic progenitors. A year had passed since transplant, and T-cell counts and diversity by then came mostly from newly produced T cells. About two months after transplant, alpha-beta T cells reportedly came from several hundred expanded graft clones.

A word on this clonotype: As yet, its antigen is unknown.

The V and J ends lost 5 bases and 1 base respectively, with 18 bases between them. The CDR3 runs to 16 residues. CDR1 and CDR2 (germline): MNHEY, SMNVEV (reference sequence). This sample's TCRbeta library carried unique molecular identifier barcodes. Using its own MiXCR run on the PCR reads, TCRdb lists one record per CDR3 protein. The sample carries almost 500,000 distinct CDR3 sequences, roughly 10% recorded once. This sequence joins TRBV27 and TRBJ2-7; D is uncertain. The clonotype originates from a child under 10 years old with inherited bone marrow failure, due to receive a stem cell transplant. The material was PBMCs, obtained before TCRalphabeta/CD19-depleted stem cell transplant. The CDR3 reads CASSAIFTLPSYEQYF. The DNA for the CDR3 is TGTGCCAGCAGTGCCATATTCACCCTCCCGTCCTACGAGCAGTACTTC.